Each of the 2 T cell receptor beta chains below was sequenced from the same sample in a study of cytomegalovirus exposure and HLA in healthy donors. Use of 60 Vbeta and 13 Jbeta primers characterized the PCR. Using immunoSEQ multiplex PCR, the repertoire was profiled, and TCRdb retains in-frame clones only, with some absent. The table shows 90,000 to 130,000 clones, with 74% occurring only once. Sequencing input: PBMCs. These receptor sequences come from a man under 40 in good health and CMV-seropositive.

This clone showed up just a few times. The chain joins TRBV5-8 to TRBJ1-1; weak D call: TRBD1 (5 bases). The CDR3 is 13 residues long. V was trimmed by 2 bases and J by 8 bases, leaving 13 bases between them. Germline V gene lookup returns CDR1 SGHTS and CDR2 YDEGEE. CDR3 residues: CASSFLGAAEAFF. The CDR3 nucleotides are TGTGCCAGCAGCTTTTTAGGGGCTGCCGAAGCTTTCTTT.

CDR3 loop: CASRNSGSSYNEQFF. CDR3 DNA sequence: TGTGCCAGCAGGAATAGCGGTTCGTCCTACAATGAGCAGTTCTTC. The J gene is TRBJ2-1, the V gene TRBV6-5; the D gene is possibly TRBD2 (6 bases). Looked up from germline, CDR1 is MNHEY and CDR2 is SVGAGI. The CDR3 extends over 15 amino acids. V dropped 6 bases and J dropped 1 base, with 13 bases sitting between them.